This T cell receptor (beta chain) was captured by sequencing in a study of T cells after posttransplantation cyclophosphamide. In germline, CDR1 is GTSNPN, CDR2 SVGIG (reference sequence). The V gene end was trimmed by 2 bases and the J gene end by 0 bases; junction bases not matched to a gene: 9. This CDR3 has 16 amino acids. TCRdb keeps only in-frame clones here, not all; method: immunoSEQ multiplex PCR. This sample carries approximately 18,000 clones, none of them present only once. Whole-study findings and limits: After PTCy, TRB diversity resembled that of CNI/methotrexate controls. Later blood repertoires were often dominated by clones from the donor CD8+ memory compartment. TRB overlap between skin or GI tissue T cells and blood was limited.

A marrow graft followed busulfan-fludarabine conditioning, with cyclophosphamide on days +3 and +4. This clone was recorded at least ten times. Antigen specificity is unknown. This sequence originates from a female patient between 25 and 45 years old who received an allogeneic stem cell transplant from a related donor, was CMV-positive, and had no GVHD. Some T cells may have originated in the graft donor. This sample comprised PBMCs, obtained after allogeneic stem cell transplant with posttransplant cyclophosphamide. This chain joins TRBV30 and TRBJ2-7, with TRBD2 matching over 8 bases. The CDR3, as DNA: TGTGCCTGGAGTCCAGCAGGGCTAGCGGGCTCCTACGAGCAGTACTTC. Protein sequence: CAWSPAGLAGSYEQYF.